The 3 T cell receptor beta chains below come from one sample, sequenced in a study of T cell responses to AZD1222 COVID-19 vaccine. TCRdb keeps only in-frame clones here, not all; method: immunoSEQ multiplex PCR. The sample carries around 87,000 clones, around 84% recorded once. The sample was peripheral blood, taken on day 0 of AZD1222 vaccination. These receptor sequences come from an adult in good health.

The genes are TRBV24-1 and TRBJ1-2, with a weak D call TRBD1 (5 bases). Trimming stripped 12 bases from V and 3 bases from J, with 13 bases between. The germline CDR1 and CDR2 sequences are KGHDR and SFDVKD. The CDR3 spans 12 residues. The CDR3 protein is CAAPTADYGYTF. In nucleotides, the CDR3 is TGTGCCGCTCCGACAGCGGACTATGGCTACACCTTC.

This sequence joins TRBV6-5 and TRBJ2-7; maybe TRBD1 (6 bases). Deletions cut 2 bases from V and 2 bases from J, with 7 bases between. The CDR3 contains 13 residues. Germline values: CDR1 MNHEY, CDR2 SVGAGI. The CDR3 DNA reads TGTGCCAGCAGTTACGGGGGCCCCTACGAGCAGTACTTC. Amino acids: CASSYGGPYEQYF.

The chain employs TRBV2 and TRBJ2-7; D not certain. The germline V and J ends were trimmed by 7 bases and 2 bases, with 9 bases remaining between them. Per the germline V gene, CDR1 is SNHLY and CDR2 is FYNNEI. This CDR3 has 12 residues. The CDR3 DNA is TGTGCCAGCAACATCAACCCCTACGAGCAGTACTTC. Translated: CASNINPYEQYF.